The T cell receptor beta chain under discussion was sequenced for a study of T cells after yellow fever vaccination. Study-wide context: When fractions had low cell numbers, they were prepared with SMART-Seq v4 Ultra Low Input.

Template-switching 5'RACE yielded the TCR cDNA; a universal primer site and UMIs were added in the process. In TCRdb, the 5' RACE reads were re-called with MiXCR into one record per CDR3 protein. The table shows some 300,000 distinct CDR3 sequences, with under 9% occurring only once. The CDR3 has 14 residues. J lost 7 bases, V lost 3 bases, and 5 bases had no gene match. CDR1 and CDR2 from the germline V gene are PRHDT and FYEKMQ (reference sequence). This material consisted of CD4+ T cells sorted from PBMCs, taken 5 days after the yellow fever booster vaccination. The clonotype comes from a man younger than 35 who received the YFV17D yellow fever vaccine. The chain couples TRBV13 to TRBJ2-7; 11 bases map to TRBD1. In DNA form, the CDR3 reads TGTGCCAGCAGCTTGGACAGGGGGCGTGGAGAGCAGTACTTC. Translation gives CASSLDRGRGEQYF.